The present T cell receptor beta chain was sequenced within a study of lymphopenia after photon versus proton radiotherapy. This CDR3 is built from 15 residues. The germline CDR1 and CDR2 sequences are SGHAT and FQNNGV. Trimming shortened V by 5 bases and J by 7 bases, and 17 bases separated the two germline ends. As concerns this clone: The target antigen is unknown.

Points from the study as a whole: After lymphocyte nadir, photon-treated repertoires showed oligoclonal expansion, especially CD8+ Temra. Under photons, naive T cells and diversity fell while effector/memory populations rose. A bigger post-nadir fall in TCR diversity correlated inversely with survival time in deceased patients. Survival link was tested only in deceased patients; proton benefit remains a possibility.

Sequenced by immunoSEQ multiplex PCR; TCRdb stores in-frame clones only, minus some. The table has about 20,000 clones, nearly 95% seen once. The chain combines TRBV11-2 with TRBJ1-4; weak D call: TRBD1 (6 bases). This clonotype was sampled from a woman in her seventies with pancreatic cancer. Some clones in this sample may be carry-over from other donors' samples. Sequenced here: peripheral blood, sampled from a patient treated with proton-based radiotherapy. CDR3 in amino acids: CASSKDSHGSEKLFF. The CDR3 coding sequence is TGTGCCAGCAGCAAGGACAGTCATGGAAGTGAAAAACTGTTTTTT.